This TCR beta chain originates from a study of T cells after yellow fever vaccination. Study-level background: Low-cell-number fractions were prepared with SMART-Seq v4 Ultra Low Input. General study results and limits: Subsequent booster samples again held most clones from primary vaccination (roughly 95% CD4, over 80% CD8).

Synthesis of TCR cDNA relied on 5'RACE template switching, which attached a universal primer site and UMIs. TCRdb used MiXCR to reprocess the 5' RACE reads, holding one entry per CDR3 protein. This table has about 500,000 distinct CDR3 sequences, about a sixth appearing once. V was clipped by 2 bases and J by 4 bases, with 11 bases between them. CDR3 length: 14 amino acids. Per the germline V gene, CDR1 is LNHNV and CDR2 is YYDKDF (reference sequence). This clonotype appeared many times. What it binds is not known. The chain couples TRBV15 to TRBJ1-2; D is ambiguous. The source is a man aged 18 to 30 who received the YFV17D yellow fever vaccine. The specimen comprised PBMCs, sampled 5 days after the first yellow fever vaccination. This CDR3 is CATSRTTPGYGYTF. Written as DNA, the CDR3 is TGTGCCACCAGCAGAACCACCCCAGGCTATGGCTACACCTTC. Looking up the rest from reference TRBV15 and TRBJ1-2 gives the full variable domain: DAMVIQNPRYQVTQFGKPVTLSCSQTLNHNVMYWYQQKSSQAPKLLFHYYDKDFNNEADTPDNFQSRRPNTSFCFLDIRSPGLGDTAMYLCATSRTTPGYGYTFGSGTRLTVV.